This T cell receptor (beta chain) comes out of a study of T-cell memory formation after mild COVID-19. Study-level background: The study found TCR clusters largely donor specific.

Details on this clonotype: Its antigen is currently unknown. A junction end diverges from the germline sequence, so it may reflect a read error.

TCR alpha and TCR beta cDNA libraries carrying sample barcodes and UMIs came from 5'RACE with constant-segment primers. TCRdb reanalysed the 5' RACE reads using MiXCR and keeps one entry per CDR3 protein. The sample includes hundreds of thousands of distinct CDR3 sequences, roughly a quarter of them seen just once. Study conclusions and caveats: Cross-reactive memory seemingly joined, as some responding clones were found in pre-infection memory.

The sequence was collected from an adult woman who had mild COVID-19 (a few samples of this study predate the infection). Cell type and time point are not known. Sequencing input: PBMCs or a T cell subset sorted from them (not recorded which).

CDR3 sequence: CASSMGQGRETKYF. CDR3 bases: TGTGCCAGCAGCATGGGACAGGGGAGAGAGACCAAGTACTTC. The rearrangement uses TRBV7-3 and TRBJ2-5, with 10 bases lining up with TRBD1. The CDR3 has 14 amino acids. The germline CDR1 and CDR2 sequences are SGHTA and FQGTGA.